This is a list of T cell receptor beta chains from one sample in a study of cytomegalovirus exposure and HLA in healthy donors. Some clones are missing from TCRdb's copy, which holds only in-frame ones; the method was immunoSEQ multiplex PCR. The sample has about 120,000 clones, around 85% seen once. The specimen was PBMCs. The source of these receptors is a young man in good health and CMV-seropositive. CDR3s include the opening cysteine and the closing phenylalanine or tryptophan. D genes are given only for firm matches. Size is omitted from some rows. Given values are once, few, many or a class for expanded clones.

clone_size,d_call,v_call,j_call,cdr3_length,cdr3_aa,cdr3_nt
NA,TRBD1,TRBV19,TRBJ1-1,13,CASSKQGATEAFF,TGTGCCAGTAGTAAACAGGGGGCAACTGAAGCTTTCTTT
NA,NA,TRBV7-9,TRBJ1-6,13,CASSPILNSPLHF,TGTGCCAGCAGCCCTATACTAAATTCACCCCTCCACTTT
few,NA,TRBV19,TRBJ1-1,13,CASSMGQNTEAFF,TGTGCCAGTAGTATGGGCCAGAACACTGAAGCTTTCTTT
NA,TRBD2,TRBV6-5,TRBJ2-7,14,CASSPIAGDYEQYF,TGTGCCAGCAGCCCCATAGCGGGAGATTACGAGCAGTACTTC
once,NA,TRBV4-1,TRBJ1-2,13,CASSQVGGDGYTF,TGCGCCAGCAGCCAAGTTGGGGGGGATGGCTACACCTTC
few,TRBD2,TRBV6-5,TRBJ2-2,15,CASTRGEDTTGELFF,TGTGCCAGCACCCGGGGGGAGGATACCACCGGGGAGCTGTTTTTT
NA,TRBD1,TRBV10-3,TRBJ1-2,13,CAISRTGDGGYTF,TGTGCCATCAGCAGGACAGGGGATGGTGGCTACACCTTC
once,NA,TRBV29-1,TRBJ1-2,14,CSVETILPRDGYTF,TGCAGCGTTGAAACGATTCTGCCGAGGGATGGCTACACCTTC
NA,TRBD1,TRBV27,TRBJ1-2,13,CASSRQGDYGYTF,TGTGCCAGCAGCAGGCAGGGGGACTATGGCTACACCTTC
NA,TRBD2,TRBV4-2,TRBJ2-7,16,CASSLTPGLAEYEQYF,TGTGCCAGCAGCCTAACGCCGGGACTAGCGGAGTACGAGCAGTACTTC
NA,TRBD1,TRBV7-2,TRBJ1-1,17,CASSPVGTGSVNTEAFF,TGTGCCAGCAGCCCAGTGGGGACAGGGAGCGTGAACACTGAAGCTTTCTTT
NA,TRBD1,TRBV30,TRBJ1-1,13,CAWEPGQEGQAFF,TGTGCCTGGGAACCGGGACAGGAGGGCCAAGCTTTCTTT
NA,NA,TRBV5-1,TRBJ2-7,11,CASSLAGEQYF,TGCGCCAGCAGCTTGGCCGGCGAGCAGTACTTC
NA,TRBD2,TRBV7-2,TRBJ2-5,17,CASSPRVGSGSKETQYF,TGTGCCAGCAGCCCCCGGGTGGGTAGCGGGAGTAAAGAGACCCAGTACTTC
NA,NA,TRBV4-1,TRBJ1-4,13,CASSHPGGEKLFF,TGCGCCAGCAGCCACCCGGGGGGCGAAAAACTGTTTTTT
NA,TRBD2,TRBV10-1,TRBJ2-7,16,CASGAGGGDTSYEQYF,TGCGCCAGCGGGGCGGGCGGGGGGGACACCTCCTACGAGCAGTACTTC
NA,TRBD1,TRBV7-9,TRBJ1-4,16,CASSSLAGTGNEKLFF,TGTGCCAGCAGCTCCCTCGCAGGGACAGGGAATGAAAAACTGTTTTTT
NA,TRBD2,TRBV4-3,TRBJ2-1,14,CASSQDGGGNEQFF,TGCGCCAGCAGCCAAGACGGCGGGGGGAATGAGCAGTTCTTC
NA,NA,TRBV5-6,TRBJ1-1,16,CASSSRGSGFTAEAFF,TGTGCCAGCAGCTCCCGTGGGTCAGGGTTCACCGCTGAAGCTTTCTTT
once,NA,TRBV6-5,TRBJ2-5,13,CASSYGGAETQYF,TGTGCCAGCAGTTACGGGGGCGCAGAGACCCAGTACTTC
NA,NA,TRBV7-2,TRBJ2-7,14,CASSLDLTAHEQYF,TGTGCCAGCAGCTTAGATTTGACAGCCCACGAGCAGTACTTC
NA,NA,TRBV30,TRBJ2-7,11,CAWSVSYEQYF,TGTGCCTGGAGTGTGAGTTACGAGCAGTACTTC
NA,TRBD2,TRBV7-8,TRBJ2-7,14,CASSPRGGGYEQYF,TGTGCCAGCAGCCCGCGGGGGGGCGGGTACGAGCAGTACTTC
NA,NA,TRBV19,TRBJ1-5,14,CASRYTLGNQPQHF,TGTGCCAGTAGATACACCCTAGGCAATCAGCCCCAGCATTTT
NA,NA,TRBV29-1,TRBJ2-1,14,CSAKGSGLIDEQFF,TGCAGCGCCAAAGGGTCGGGACTTATAGATGAGCAGTTCTTC
NA,NA,TRBV15,TRBJ2-5,17,CATSRGLWGRSSETQYF,TGTGCCACCAGCAGAGGTCTTTGGGGGAGGAGTTCAGAGACCCAGTACTTC
NA,TRBD1,TRBV9,TRBJ2-3,16,CASSDRQGTGTDTQYF,TGTGCCAGCAGCGACAGACAGGGTACGGGCACAGATACGCAGTATTTT
NA,TRBD1,TRBV7-9,TRBJ2-7,15,CASSPHRDSFYEQYF,TGTGCCAGCAGCCCGCACCGGGACAGCTTCTACGAGCAGTACTTC
NA,TRBD1,TRBV4-3,TRBJ1-4,16,CASSQGAGQGNEKLFF,TGCGCCAGCAGCCAGGGTGCCGGACAGGGGAATGAAAAACTGTTTTTT
NA,NA,TRBV30,TRBJ1-2,10,CAWRKTTDTF,TGTGCCTGGAGGAAAACGACTGACACCTTC
once,TRBD1,TRBV5-1,TRBJ2-2,15,CASRTGGAITGELFF,TGCGCCAGCAGGACAGGGGGAGCTATCACCGGGGAGCTGTTTTTT
NA,NA,TRBV7-9,TRBJ1-2,11,CASSQGSGYTF,TGTGCTTCTTCCCAGGGAAGTGGCTACACCTTC
NA,NA,TRBV4-1,TRBJ2-7,16,CASSQDSAQGLYEQYF,TGCGCCAGCAGCCAAGATAGTGCCCAGGGGCTCTACGAGCAGTACTTC
once,NA,TRBV5-1,TRBJ2-7,14,CASSLVQSSYEQYF,TGCGCCAGCAGCTTGGTACAGAGCTCCTACGAGCAGTACTTC
NA,TRBD2,TRBV7-9,TRBJ2-1,15,CASSKSGRNYNEQFF,TGTGCCAGCAGCAAAAGCGGGAGGAACTACAATGAGCAGTTCTTC
few,TRBD2,TRBV27,TRBJ2-1,14,CASSPTTSINEQFF,TGTGCCAGCAGCCCCACGACTAGCATCAATGAGCAGTTCTTC
NA,TRBD1,TRBV6-5,TRBJ2-7,12,CASSPQGYEQYF,TGTGCCAGCAGTCCACAGGGGTACGAGCAGTACTTC
NA,TRBD1,TRBV30,TRBJ2-7,14,CAWSAGTGVYEQYF,TGTGCCTGGAGTGCCGGGACAGGGGTCTACGAGCAGTACTTC
NA,NA,TRBV5-1,TRBJ1-2,15,CASSPGQADSRSYTF,TGCGCCAGCAGCCCTGGCCAGGCAGACAGTAGAAGCTACACCTTC
NA,NA,TRBV4-3,TRBJ2-1,14,CASSQDQTHNEQFF,TGCGCCAGCAGCCAAGATCAAACTCACAATGAGCAGTTCTTC
NA,TRBD1,TRBV9,TRBJ1-2,15,CASSVGLDRGEGYTF,TGTGCCAGCAGCGTAGGACTGGACAGGGGAGAGGGCTACACCTTC
NA,NA,TRBV30,TRBJ1-1,15,CAWSAITQSMLKAFF,TGTGCCTGGAGCGCCATCACACAGAGTATGTTAAAAGCTTTCTTT
NA,NA,TRBV30,TRBJ1-2,14,CAWSVPGDGYGYTF,TGTGCCTGGAGTGTACCGGGGGACGGCTATGGCTACACCTTC
NA,NA,TRBV9,TRBJ2-2,14,CASSVVTDTGELFF,TGTGCCAGCAGCGTAGTTACGGACACCGGGGAGCTGTTTTTT
NA,TRBD2,TRBV4-1,TRBJ2-3,17,CASSLSPLAGPQDTQYF,TGCGCCAGCAGCCTATCCCCACTAGCGGGACCCCAAGATACGCAGTATTTT
NA,NA,TRBV30,TRBJ2-3,14,CAWSPPGVRDTQYF,TGTGCCTGGAGCCCTCCTGGCGTGCGGGATACGCAGTATTTT
NA,NA,TRBV15,TRBJ1-1,15,CATSSWGVENTEAFF,TGTGCCACCAGCAGTTGGGGGGTTGAGAACACTGAAGCTTTCTTT
NA,TRBD1,TRBV5-1,TRBJ1-2,17,CASSLSPLGQGVGGYTF,TGCGCCAGCAGCTTGAGTCCCCTAGGACAGGGTGTGGGTGGCTACACCTTC